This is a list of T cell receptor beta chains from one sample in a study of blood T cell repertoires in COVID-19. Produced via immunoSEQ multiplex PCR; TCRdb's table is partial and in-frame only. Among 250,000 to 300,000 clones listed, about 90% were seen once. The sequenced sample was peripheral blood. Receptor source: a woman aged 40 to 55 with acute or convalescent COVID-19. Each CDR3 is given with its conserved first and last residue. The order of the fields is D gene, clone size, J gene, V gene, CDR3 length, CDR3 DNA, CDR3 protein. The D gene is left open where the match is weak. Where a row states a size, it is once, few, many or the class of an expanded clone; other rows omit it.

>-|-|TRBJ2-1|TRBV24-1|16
TGTGCCACCAGTGATTCATACTACAGGGAGGGCAATGAGCAGTTCTTC
CATSDSYYREGNEQFF
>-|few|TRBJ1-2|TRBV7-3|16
TGTGCCAGCTCTCAACCCGGACAGAACTTTAACTATGGCTACACCTTC
CASSQPGQNFNYGYTF
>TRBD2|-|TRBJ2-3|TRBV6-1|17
TGTGCCAGCAGTGAACTACTAGCGGGGGCCGCGACAGATACGCAGTATTTT
CASSELLAGAATDTQYF
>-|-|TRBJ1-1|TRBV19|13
TGTGCCAGTAGCCAAAGGGGGAACACTGAAGCTTTCTTT
CASSQRGNTEAFF
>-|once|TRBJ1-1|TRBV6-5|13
TGTGCCACCGATCGGGGGGCGCACACTGAAGCTTTCTTT
CATDRGAHTEAFF
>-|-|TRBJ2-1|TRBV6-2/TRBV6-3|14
TGTGCCAGCAGCGGACTCTCCCCATACAATGAGCAGTTCTTC
CASSGLSPYNEQFF
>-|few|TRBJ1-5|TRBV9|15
TGTGCCAGCAGCGCCCAGGACGGGATAAATCAGCCCCAGCATTTT
CASSAQDGINQPQHF
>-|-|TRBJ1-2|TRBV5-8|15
TGTGCCAGCAGCCAACTCGGGGGTATGCGCTATGGCTACACCTTC
CASSQLGGMRYGYTF
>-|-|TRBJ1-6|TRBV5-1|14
TGCGCCAGCAGCTCGGACAGCCGAAATTCACCCCTCCACTTT
CASSSDSRNSPLHF
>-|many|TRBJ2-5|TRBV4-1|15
TGCGCCAGCAGCTTGCGCGGGACTGGACAAGAGACCCAGTACTTC
CASSLRGTGQETQYF
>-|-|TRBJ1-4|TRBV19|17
TGTGCCAGTAGTCTAAGACCCTGGGACACAACTAATGAAAAACTGTTTTTT
CASSLRPWDTTNEKLFF
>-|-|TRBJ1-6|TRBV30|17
TGTGCCTGGAGCCGGATGGGACAAGAGGGTTATAATTCACCCCTCCACTTT
CAWSRMGQEGYNSPLHF
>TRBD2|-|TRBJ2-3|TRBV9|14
TGTGCCAGCAGCGTAGGGGGGGGTGGAAATACGCAGTATTTT
CASSVGGGGNTQYF
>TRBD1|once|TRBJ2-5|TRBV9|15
TGTGCCAGCAGCGCCGAACAGGGGCCTCAAGAGACCCAGTACTTC
CASSAEQGPQETQYF
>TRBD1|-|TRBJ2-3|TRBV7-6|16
TGTGCCAGCAGCTTAGAAGGGACAGGGGGCGCAGATACGCAGTATTTT
CASSLEGTGGADTQYF
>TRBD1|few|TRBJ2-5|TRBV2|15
TGTGCCACCCGAGCGACAGGGAACTTTCAAGAGACCCAGTACTTC
CATRATGNFQETQYF
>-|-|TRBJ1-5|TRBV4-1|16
TGCGCCAGCAGCCAACAGGACGGAGGGAGCAATCAGCCCCAGCATTTT
CASSQQDGGSNQPQHF
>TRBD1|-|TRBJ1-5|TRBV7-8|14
TGTGCCAGCAGCTCGGGACAGAATTATCAGCCCCAGCATTTT
CASSSGQNYQPQHF
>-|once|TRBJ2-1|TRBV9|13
TGTGCCAGCAGCGCCTACGACCGGGATGAGCAGTTCTTC
CASSAYDRDEQFF
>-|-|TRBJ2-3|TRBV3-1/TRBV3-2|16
TGTGCCAGCAGCCACAGACTGGCTACTAGCACAGATACGCAGTATTTT
CASSHRLATSTDTQYF
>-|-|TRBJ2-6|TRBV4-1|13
TGCGCCAGCAAACAGACTGGGGCCAACGTCCTGACTTTC
CASKQTGANVLTF
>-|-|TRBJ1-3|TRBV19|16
TGTGCCAGTAGTATCCTGGGGGGAGCCTCTGGAAACACCATATATTTT
CASSILGGASGNTIYF
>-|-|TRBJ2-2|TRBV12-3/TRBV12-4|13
TGTGCCAGCAGGGATAACAGGGTCAGGGAGCTGTTTTTT
CASRDNRVRELFF
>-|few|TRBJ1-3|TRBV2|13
TGTGCCAGCAGCGGAGCTAAGGGAAACACCATATATTTT
CASSGAKGNTIYF
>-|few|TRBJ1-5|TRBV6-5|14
TGTGCCAGCAGCCCCGGGGGAAGGAATCAGCCCCAGCATTTT
CASSPGGRNQPQHF
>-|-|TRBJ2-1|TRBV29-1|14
TGCAGCGTTGTGTTTTGGATCCCTAGTGATGAGCAGTTCTTC
CSVVFWIPSDEQFF
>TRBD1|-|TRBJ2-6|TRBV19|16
TGTGCCAGTAATCGATGGAGGACAGGGGAGACCAACGTCCTGACTTTC
CASNRWRTGETNVLTF
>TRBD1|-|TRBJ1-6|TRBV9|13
TGTGCCAGCTCACAGGGGCGTTTATCACCCCTCCACTTT
CASSQGRLSPLHF
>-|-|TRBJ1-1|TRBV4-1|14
TGCGCCAGCAGCCAAGAACCGCCATCTCCCCGGGCTTTCTTT
CASSQEPPSPRAFF
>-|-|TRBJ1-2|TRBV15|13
TGTGCCACCAGCCTCGGGGGAGGTTTCGGCTACACCTTC
CATSLGGGFGYTF
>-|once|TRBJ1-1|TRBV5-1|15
TGCGCCAGCAGCTTGGAAGGTGCTAGGCGTCCTGAAGCTTTCTTT
CASSLEGARRPEAFF
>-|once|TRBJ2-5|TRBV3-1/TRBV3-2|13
TGTGCCAGCAGCGTCCGGGGTCGAGAGACCCAGTACTTC
CASSVRGRETQYF
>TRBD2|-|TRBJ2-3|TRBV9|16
TGTGCCAGCAGCGTAGGGGGCGGGGGGCGCACAGATACGCAGTATTTT
CASSVGGGGRTDTQYF
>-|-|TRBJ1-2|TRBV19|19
TGTGCCAGTAGGCGTAAGAACAGGTTCCGAAAATGGGTAGATTATGGCTACACCTTC
CASRRKNRFRKWVDYGYTF
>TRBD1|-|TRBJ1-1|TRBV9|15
TGTGCCAGCAGCAGATCGACAGGGGAGAACACTGAAGCTTTCTTT
CASSRSTGENTEAFF